Listed below are T cell receptor beta chains from one sample, sequenced in a study of blood T cell repertoires in COVID-19. Some clones are missing from TCRdb's copy, which holds only in-frame ones; the method was immunoSEQ multiplex PCR. The sample includes hundreds of thousands of clones, 87% of them seen just once. Sequenced input: peripheral blood. All receptors derive from a woman in her thirties or forties who had recovered from COVID-19. Each CDR3 is given with its conserved first and last residue. Each record gives: D gene, J gene, clone size, V gene, CDR3 protein, CDR3 DNA. D genes are given only for firm matches. The size field is filled for only some rows; it gives once, few, many or a size class.

>NA|TRBJ2-5|NA|TRBV5-6
CASSLDGETQYF
TGTGCCAGCAGCTTGGACGGGGAGACCCAGTACTTC
>TRBD1|TRBJ1-2|NA|TRBV10-3
CAISEATGKRNYGYTF
TGTGCCATCAGTGAGGCGACAGGGAAGCGTAACTATGGCTACACCTTC
>NA|TRBJ2-1|NA|TRBV9
CASSVGTGNEQFF
TGTGCCAGCAGCGTAGGAACGGGCAATGAGCAGTTCTTC
>TRBD1|TRBJ2-4|NA|TRBV15
CATDGWGSGQGEAKNIQYF
TGTGCCACCGACGGTTGGGGTTCGGGACAGGGGGAAGCCAAAAACATTCAGTACTTC
>TRBD2|TRBJ2-5|NA|TRBV6-5
CASLSGGQKTQYF
TGTGCCAGCCTCAGCGGGGGTCAAAAGACCCAGTACTTC
>NA|TRBJ2-1|once|TRBV6-5
CASTTHLNSYNEQFF
TGTGCCAGTACTACCCATCTAAACTCCTACAATGAGCAGTTCTTC
>NA|TRBJ1-5|NA|TRBV6-5
CASSLWGDSNQPQHF
TGTGCCAGCTCGTTATGGGGGGATAGCAATCAGCCCCAGCATTTT
>TRBD2|TRBJ2-3|NA|TRBV2
CASSEGAGVDSDTQYF
TGTGCCAGCAGTGAAGGGGCGGGGGTTGATTCAGATACGCAGTATTTT
>NA|TRBJ2-3|NA|TRBV10-3
CAISDVWDTGTDTQYF
TGTGCCATCAGTGACGTGTGGGACACGGGCACAGATACGCAGTATTTT
>NA|TRBJ1-2|many|TRBV6-6
CASSYPGDYGYTF
TGTGCCAGCAGTTACCCCGGGGACTATGGCTACACCTTC
>TRBD1|TRBJ1-2|NA|TRBV6-5
CASSQGAYGYTF
TGTGCCAGCAGCCAGGGGGCTTATGGCTACACCTTC
>NA|TRBJ2-3|NA|TRBV3-1/TRBV3-2
CASSLLSTDTQYF
TGTGCCAGCAGCCTCTTAAGCACAGATACGCAGTATTTT
>NA|TRBJ1-2|once|TRBV13
CASSLRRNYGYTF
TGTGCCAGCAGCTTAAGGCGGAACTATGGCTACACCTTC
>TRBD1|TRBJ1-1|NA|TRBV5-4
CASSLAGQGSNTEAFF
TGTGCCAGCAGCTTGGCGGGACAGGGGAGCAACACTGAAGCTTTCTTT
>NA|TRBJ1-6|NA|TRBV21-1
CASSKPVSSYNSPLHF
TGTGCCAGCAGCAAACCTGTCAGCTCCTATAATTCACCCCTCCACTTT
>TRBD2|TRBJ2-7|many|TRBV5-4
CASSWGGTWTYEQYF
TGTGCCAGCAGCTGGGGGGGGACCTGGACATACGAGCAGTACTTC
>TRBD2|TRBJ2-3|NA|TRBV7-9
CASSLGGADTQYF
TGTGCCAGCAGCCTGGGGGGGGCAGATACGCAGTATTTT
>TRBD1|TRBJ2-2|NA|TRBV9
CASSKGTGGDAGELFF
TGTGCCAGCAGCAAGGGGACAGGGGGCGACGCCGGGGAGCTGTTTTTT
>TRBD2|TRBJ2-3|NA|TRBV7-2
CASSTAAGGTDTQYF
TGTGCCAGCAGCACAGCGGCCGGGGGGACAGATACGCAGTATTTT
>NA|TRBJ1-1|NA|TRBV5-1
CASSFTGTEAFF
TGCGCCAGCAGCTTTACGGGCACTGAAGCTTTCTTT
>TRBD2|TRBJ2-3|NA|TRBV2
CASRDLAGGPGTQYF
TGTGCCAGCAGGGACCTAGCGGGGGGGCCTGGTACGCAGTATTTT
>TRBD2|TRBJ2-1|NA|TRBV12-5
CASGWFTSGGANEQFF
TGTGCTAGTGGTTGGTTTACTAGCGGGGGGGCCAATGAGCAGTTCTTC
>TRBD1|TRBJ2-7|NA|TRBV27
CASSLTGTGRYEQYF
TGTGCCAGCAGTTTGACTGGGACAGGGCGCTACGAGCAGTACTTC
>NA|TRBJ2-1|NA|TRBV5-4
CASSLAGSYNEQFF
TGTGCCAGCAGCTTGGCGGGGAGCTACAATGAGCAGTTCTTC
>NA|TRBJ1-1|once|TRBV5-1
CASSLGVGQMNTEAFF
TGCGCCAGCAGCTTGGGAGTAGGACAGATGAACACTGAAGCTTTCTTT
>NA|TRBJ1-1|few|TRBV7-2
CASSLEGGRGTEAFF
TGTGCCAGCAGCTTAGAGGGGGGGAGGGGTACTGAAGCTTTCTTT
>TRBD1|TRBJ1-2|NA|TRBV19
CASSSTGGLTGYTF
TGTGCCAGTAGTTCCACAGGGGGCCTAACTGGCTACACCTTC
>NA|TRBJ1-2|few|TRBV10-3
CAISESGGDHGYTF
TGTGCCATCAGTGAGTCTGGAGGCGATCATGGCTACACCTTC
>NA|TRBJ1-5|NA|TRBV10-1
CASSADSLGPQHF
TGCGCCAGCAGTGCTGACAGTTTAGGGCCCCAGCATTTT
>TRBD1|TRBJ1-1|NA|TRBV19
CASSIGGQGITEAFF
TGTGCCAGTAGTATAGGGGGACAGGGAATCACTGAAGCTTTCTTT
>NA|TRBJ2-3|NA|TRBV5-1
CASSFDTSATDTQYF
TGCGCCAGCAGCTTTGACACGTCTGCCACAGATACGCAGTATTTT
>NA|TRBJ1-6|NA|TRBV6-6
CASISRQGPRPLHF
TGTGCCAGCATCTCGAGACAAGGCCCCAGGCCCCTCCACTTT
>TRBD2|TRBJ2-5|NA|TRBV9
CASSFRGGLATETQYF
TGTGCCAGCAGCTTCAGGGGGGGACTAGCGACAGAGACCCAGTACTTC
>NA|TRBJ1-1|NA|TRBV7-3
CASSLGRTSEAFF
TGTGCCAGCAGCTTGGGCCGGACAAGTGAAGCTTTCTTT
>TRBD1|TRBJ1-2|NA|TRBV4-1
CASSQDRGQGVHYGYTF
TGCGCCAGCAGCCAAGATCGCGGACAGGGGGTGCACTATGGCTACACCTTC
>NA|TRBJ2-2|NA|TRBV4-3
CASSQDQRLGYTGELFF
TGCGCCAGCAGCCAAGATCAGAGACTAGGATACACCGGGGAGCTGTTTTTT
>TRBD1|TRBJ1-3|NA|TRBV19
CASSIDRVASGNTIYF
TGTGCCAGTAGTATTGACAGGGTCGCCTCTGGAAACACCATATATTTT
>TRBD2|TRBJ2-2|NA|TRBV5-1
CASSGGLAGRITNTGELFF
TGCGCCAGCAGCGGGGGACTAGCGGGGCGGATTACGAACACCGGGGAGCTGTTTTTT
>TRBD1|TRBJ1-4|once|TRBV30
CAWSVRQGNEKLFF
TGTGCCTGGAGTGTACGACAGGGAAATGAAAAACTGTTTTTT
>NA|TRBJ1-4|NA|TRBV30
CAWSRLGNEKLFF
TGTGCCTGGAGCCGGTTGGGCAATGAAAAACTGTTTTTT
>TRBD1|TRBJ2-7|NA|TRBV19
CASRPGQENYEQYF
TGTGCCAGTAGGCCGGGACAGGAAAACTACGAGCAGTACTTC
>TRBD1|TRBJ1-6|NA|TRBV18
CASSPPGDRGNSPLHF
TGTGCCAGCTCACCACCGGGGGACAGAGGGAATTCACCCCTCCACTTT
>TRBD1|TRBJ1-1|NA|TRBV9
CASSPSGTAGWAFF
TGTGCCAGCAGCCCTTCCGGGACAGCCGGATGGGCTTTCTTT
>NA|TRBJ2-1|NA|TRBV12-5
CASGLAQGSYNEQFF
TGTGCTAGTGGTTTGGCACAGGGATCCTACAATGAGCAGTTCTTC
>TRBD1|TRBJ1-6|NA|TRBV27
CASSLSTGGYNSPLHF
TGTGCCAGCAGTTTATCGACAGGGGGGTATAATTCACCCCTCCACTTT
>NA|TRBJ1-5|few|TRBV7-2
CASSLWPSRGGNQPQHF
TGTGCCAGCAGCTTATGGCCCAGCAGGGGCGGCAATCAGCCCCAGCATTTT
>NA|TRBJ2-1|NA|TRBV6-5
CASTKRRLSYNEQFF
TGTGCCAGCACCAAGCGGCGCTTATCCTACAATGAGCAGTTCTTC
>NA|TRBJ2-7|NA|TRBV2
CASTGPYEQYF
TGTGCCAGCACAGGCCCCTACGAGCAGTACTTC
>NA|TRBJ2-7|NA|TRBV7-2
CASSLVGDTAYEQYF
TGTGCCAGCAGCTTAGTTGGGGACACGGCCTACGAGCAGTACTTC
>NA|TRBJ2-3|NA|TRBV6-5
CASSYGGGRGDTQYF
TGTGCCAGCAGTTATGGGGGGGGGCGAGGAGATACGCAGTATTTT
>TRBD2|TRBJ2-7|NA|TRBV5-1
CASSVAGGPYEQYF
TGCGCCAGCAGCGTGGCGGGGGGGCCCTACGAGCAGTACTTC
>NA|TRBJ1-2|NA|TRBV10-2
CASSGPLLDPANYGYTF
TGCGCCAGCAGTGGGCCACTATTGGATCCGGCTAACTATGGCTACACCTTC
>NA|TRBJ2-7|NA|TRBV12-5
CASGSGTSGVDEQYF
TGTGCTAGTGGTTCGGGGACATCAGGAGTAGACGAGCAGTACTTC